This T cell receptor beta chain emerged from a study of blood T cell repertoires in COVID-19. Study-wide background: The origin of the acute and convalescent COVID-19 samples was the United States, Italy and Spain.

Measured with immunoSEQ multiplex PCR; TCRdb has only the in-frame clones, and not every one. In the table there are fewer than 250,000 clones, roughly 90% of which are singletons. This CDR3 region has 15 residues. V was cut by 1 base and J by 4 bases, with 10 bases left in between. CDR1 SEHNR and CDR2 FQNEAQ come from the germline V gene (reference sequence). Recruitment covered about 26 US areas and drew participants whose ages spanned roughly 18 to 95 years. In assigning cohorts, the study relied on participant-reported clinical history. The receptor was derived from a woman between 18 and 29 years old who had recovered from COVID-19. Source material: PBMCs or T cells enriched from blood (not recorded which). This rearrangement joins TRBV7-9 to TRBJ1-4; maybe TRBD1 (5 bases). CDR3 region: CASSLGRTSNEKLFF. The DNA of the CDR3 is TGTGCCAGCAGCTTAGGCCGGACAAGTAATGAAAAACTGTTTTTT.